This entry describes one TCR beta chain. This CDR3 has 11 residues. Deletions cut 3 bases from V and 4 bases from J, with 5 bases between. The V gene's germline CDR1 is SQVTM and CDR2 ANQGSEA. There were no recent acute infections or vaccinations among the donors, who were healthy HIV-negative adults. The entry originates in a study of shared clonotypes between healthy human individuals. Background on the study: CD4 naive cells filled three plates per donor, CD4 memory three, CD8 naive two and CD8 memory one.

Every immunoSEQ plate was one replicate of a subset's evenly spread DNA. How the authors handled the data: Filtering differed because ImmunoSEQ produced junction-only sequences that carried no quality scores. The protocol was immunoSEQ multiplex PCR, while the TCRdb copy is restricted to in-frame clones and leaves out a portion. V, J and clone size are those of that table, while D and trimming were read from the DNA. The sample has 2 million to 2.5 million clones; about nine tenths are singletons. Input material: naive CD4+ T cells from PBMCs. Noted subset: CD45RA+ positively selected. The receptor was derived from a man aged 18 to 29 in good health. Some clones in this sample may be carry-over from other donors' samples. The J gene is TRBJ2-3, the V gene TRBV29-1; D unclear. DNA for the CDR3: TGCAGCGTTGATCGGGCAGATACGCAGTATTTT. This translates into CSVDRADTQYF.